Reported below is one T cell receptor beta chain. The data belong to a study of blood T cell repertoires in COVID-19. On the study more broadly: Samples came from the United States, Italy and Spain, spanning acute and convalescent COVID-19. Nucleic acid was either cDNA or gDNA, and it came from T cells, B-cell-depleted T cells, or PBMCs.

Losses at the gene ends were 6 bases for V and 6 bases for J; bases not matched to a gene: 8. CDR1 and CDR2 from the germline V gene are MDHEN and SYDVKM. The CDR3 runs 15 residues. Authors' methods: Estimation of nucleated cell counts was performed using reference gene primer amplification. Clones were read by immunoSEQ multiplex PCR, and TCRdb kept only the in-frame ones, dropping some. Clone size and the V and J calls come from that table; the DNA yielded D and trimming. The sample lists about 140,000 clones, 85% to 90% occurring once. Sequenced material: peripheral blood. The rearrangement uses TRBV28 and TRBJ2-1, with 10 nucleotides matching TRBD1. The receptor's source is a woman in her sixties or seventies with acute or convalescent COVID-19. CDR3 DNA sequence: TGTGCCAGCAGAGCCGGGACAGGGGCGATCAATGAGCAGTTCTTC. Encoded protein: CASRAGTGAINEQFF. Full variable domain (rest looked up from reference TRBV28 and TRBJ2-1): DVKVTQSSRYLVKRTGEKVFLECVQDMDHENMFWYRQDPGLGLRLIYFSYDVKMKEKGDIPEGYSVSREKKERFSLILESASTNQTSMYLCASRAGTGAINEQFFGPGTRLTVL.